A selection of T cell receptor beta chains follows, all from one sample in a study of T cells in Graves' hyperthyroidism and ophthalmopathy. One entry per CDR3 protein results from TCRdb running MiXCR on the multiplex PCR reads. The sample records a few hundred thousand distinct CDR3 sequences, around a sixth being singletons. Sequencing was done on a sample of blood. These receptors all come from a woman aged 30 to 39 with Graves' hyperthyroidism. CDR3s include the opening cysteine and the closing phenylalanine or tryptophan. The D gene is left open where the match is weak. Where a row states a size, it is once, few, many or the class of an expanded clone; other rows omit it.

abundance	v_gene	j_gene	d_gene	CDR3aa	CDR3nt
many	TRBV5-1	TRBJ2-7	.	CASSWDGSSYEQYF	TGCGCCAGCAGTTGGGACGGTAGCTCCTACGAGCAGTACTTC
few	TRBV7-3	TRBJ2-2	.	CASRGVGTGELFF	TGTGCCAGCAGGGGGGTTGGCACCGGGGAGCTGTTTTTT
.	TRBV7-9	TRBJ2-5	.	CASSLMTQETRYF	TGTGCCAGCAGCTTAATGACGCAAGAGACCCGGTACTTC
many	TRBV3-1	TRBJ1-6	.	CASSQDPGHSPLHF	TGTGCCAGCAGCCAAGATCCGGGTCATTCACCCCTCCACTTT
many	TRBV30	TRBJ1-1	.	CAWSEAFF	TGTGCCTGGAGTGAAGCTTTCTTT
many	TRBV6-1	TRBJ1-5	.	CASVEARGRNQPQHF	TGTGCCAGCGTTGAAGCACGGGGACGGAATCAGCCCCAGCATTTT
many	TRBV13	TRBJ1-1	TRBD1	CASSSPGQGENTEAFF	TGTGCCAGCAGCTCGCCGGGACAGGGGGAGAACACTGAAGCTTTCTTT
.	TRBV5-1	TRBJ2-6	.	CASSLEFSGANVLTF	TGCGCCAGCAGCTTGGAATTCTCTGGGGCCAACGTCCTGACTTTC
.	TRBV19	TRBJ1-1	.	CASSSFSEAFF	TGTGCCAGTAGTAGTTTTTCCGAAGCTTTCTTT
many	TRBV5-1	TRBJ2-1	.	CASSLADYNEQFF	TGCGCCAGCAGCTTGGCAGATTACAATGAGCAGTTCTTC
few	TRBV9	TRBJ1-1	.	CASSVLPALNTEAFF	TGTGCCAGCAGCGTCCTGCCGGCCTTGAACACTGAAGCTTTCTTT
.	TRBV9	TRBJ1-1	.	CASSVGPITEAFF	TGTGCCAGCAGCGTAGGGCCGATCACTGAAGCTTTCTTT
many	TRBV10-3	TRBJ2-1	TRBD2	CAIRMGLADSYNEQFF	TGTGCCATCAGGATGGGACTAGCGGACTCCTACAATGAGCAGTTCTTC
.	TRBV6-2/TRBV6-3	TRBJ2-3	.	CASSWDGSTDTQYF	TGTGCCAGCTCTTGGGACGGCAGCACAGATACGCAGTATTTT
many	TRBV20-1	TRBJ2-2	.	CSAISGVGSGELFF	TGCAGTGCTATTAGCGGAGTTGGTTCCGGGGAGCTGTTTTTT
few	TRBV11-2	TRBJ2-7	TRBD2	CASGGGREYEQYF	TGTGCCAGCGGAGGCGGGAGGGAGTACGAGCAGTACTTC
many	TRBV12-5	TRBJ2-5	TRBD2	CASGLGTSGRAEETQYF	TGTGCTAGTGGTTTGGGGACTAGCGGGAGGGCCGAAGAGACCCAGTACTTC
many	TRBV6-2/TRBV6-3	TRBJ1-1	.	CASSYDGWRGTEAFF	TGTGCCAGCAGTTACGACGGGTGGAGGGGCACTGAAGCTTTCTTT
many	TRBV28	TRBJ2-5	.	CASSSGLDQETQYF	TGTGCCAGCAGTTCGGGACTCGACCAAGAGACCCAGTACTTC
few	TRBV7-9	TRBJ1-2	.	CASSFGMDSNYGYTF	TGTGCCAGCAGCTTTGGGATGGACAGTAACTATGGCTACACCTTC
many	TRBV28	TRBJ2-7	TRBD2	CASSLTSGRGEQYF	TGTGCCAGCAGTTTGACTAGCGGGAGAGGCGAGCAGTACTTC
once	TRBV5-1	TRBJ2-7	TRBD1	CASSSTGVLYEQYF	TGCGCCAGCAGCTCAACAGGGGTCCTCTACGAGCAGTACTTC
many	TRBV11-1	TRBJ2-2	.	CASSALERGTGELFF	TGTGCCAGCAGCGCACTCGAACGCGGGACCGGGGAGCTGTTTTTT
many	TRBV7-7	TRBJ2-3	.	CASSSSAYTDTQYF	TGTGCTAGCAGCTCCTCGGCCTACACAGATACGCAGTATTTT
few	TRBV6-2/TRBV6-3	TRBJ2-5	.	CASSYFAGSGWKTQYF	TGTGCCAGCAGTTACTTCGCCGGGAGCGGTTGGAAGACCCAGTACTTC
many	TRBV27	TRBJ1-1	.	CASSWYRNTEAFF	TGTGCCAGCAGTTGGTACAGGAACACTGAAGCTTTCTTT
many	TRBV28	TRBJ1-1	TRBD1	CASTSQGAENTEAFF	TGTGCCAGCACGTCGCAGGGGGCTGAGAACACTGAAGCTTTCTTT
many	TRBV20-1	TRBJ2-1	TRBD1	CSADQTGTGLYNEQFF	TGCAGTGCTGATCAAACCGGGACAGGACTGTACAATGAGCAGTTCTTC